These 3 T cell receptor beta chains originate from one sample sequenced in a study of early T cells in non-severe SARS-CoV-2 infection. TCRdb independently ran MiXCR on the 5' RACE reads; one entry per CDR3 protein. The sample holds some 100,000 distinct CDR3 sequences, about 15% seen once. Sequencing input: whole blood. The source is an adult who was a healthcare worker with PCR-confirmed SARS-CoV-2 infection or an uninfected control (not recorded which).

This rearrangement joins TRBV20-1 to TRBJ2-3; D is ambiguous. With 1 base removed from V and 2 bases from J, the gap between germline ends came to 10 bases. Germline values: CDR1 DFQATT, CDR2 SNEGSKA (reference sequence). The CDR3 extends over 14 amino acids. The CDR3 DNA reads TGCAGTGCTAGAGCCCGCGAGTTCACAGATACGCAGTATTTT. Protein product: CSARAREFTDTQYF.

CDR3: CASSRDTGWGNTEAFF. Written as DNA, the CDR3 is TGTGCCAGCAGCCGGGACACTGGGTGGGGCAACACTGAAGCTTTCTTT. This sequence joins TRBV6-2 or TRBV6-3 and TRBJ1-1; the D gene is possibly TRBD1 (6 bases). CDR3 length: 16 amino acids. Germline values: CDR1 MNHEY, CDR2 SVGEGT. V shed 6 bases and J shed 2 bases, with 19 bases lying between them.

A few counts support this clonotype. The V call is TRBV18, the J call TRBJ2-1; 7 bases line up with TRBD1. Germline V gives CDR1 KGHSH, CDR2 LQKENI. This CDR3 is built from 17 residues. With 5 bases clipped from V and 2 bases from J, the junction kept 12 bases outside the gene matches. This CDR3 reads CASSSLGTANPYNEQFF. For the CDR3, the DNA is TGTGCCAGCTCATCCCTCGGGACAGCTAACCCCTACAATGAGCAGTTCTTC.